The clone carrying this T cell receptor (beta chain) was counted at least ten times. This record comes from a study of identical twins. cDNA molecules carried unique molecular identifiers, and template switching added a universal primer site. TCRdb reanalysed the 5' RACE reads using MiXCR and keeps one entry per CDR3 protein. The sample shows more than 650,000 distinct CDR3 sequences, roughly 6.2% of them seen only once. Healthy Caucasian individuals made up all the donors. There are 17 residues in the CDR3. Germline CDR1 is SGHRS and CDR2 is YFSETQ. The ends lost 0 bases at V and 0 bases at J; junction bases unmatched: 7.

Source material: naive T cells sorted from blood. This clonotype originated in a man younger than 30 in good health. The chain is built from TRBV5-1 and TRBJ1-1; 8 bases align to TRBD1. As DNA, the CDR3 is TGCGCCAGCAGCTTGGTGTCAGGGGGCATTATGAACACTGAAGCTTTCTTT. Translated, it gives CASSLVSGGIMNTEAFF.